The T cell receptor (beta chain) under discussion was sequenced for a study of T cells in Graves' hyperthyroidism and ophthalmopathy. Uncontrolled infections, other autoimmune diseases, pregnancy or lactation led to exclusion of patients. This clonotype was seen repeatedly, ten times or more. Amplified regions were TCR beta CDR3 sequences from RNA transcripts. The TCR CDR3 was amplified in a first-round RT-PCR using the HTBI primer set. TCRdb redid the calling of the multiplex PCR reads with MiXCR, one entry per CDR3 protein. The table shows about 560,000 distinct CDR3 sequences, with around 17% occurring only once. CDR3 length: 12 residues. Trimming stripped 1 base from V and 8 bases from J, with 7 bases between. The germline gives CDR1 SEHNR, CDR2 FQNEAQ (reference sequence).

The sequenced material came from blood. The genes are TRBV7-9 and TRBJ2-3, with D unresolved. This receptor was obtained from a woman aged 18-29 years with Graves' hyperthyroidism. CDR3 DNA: TGTGCCAGCAGCTTAGGAGGTTCTACGCAGTATTTT. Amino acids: CASSLGGSTQYF.